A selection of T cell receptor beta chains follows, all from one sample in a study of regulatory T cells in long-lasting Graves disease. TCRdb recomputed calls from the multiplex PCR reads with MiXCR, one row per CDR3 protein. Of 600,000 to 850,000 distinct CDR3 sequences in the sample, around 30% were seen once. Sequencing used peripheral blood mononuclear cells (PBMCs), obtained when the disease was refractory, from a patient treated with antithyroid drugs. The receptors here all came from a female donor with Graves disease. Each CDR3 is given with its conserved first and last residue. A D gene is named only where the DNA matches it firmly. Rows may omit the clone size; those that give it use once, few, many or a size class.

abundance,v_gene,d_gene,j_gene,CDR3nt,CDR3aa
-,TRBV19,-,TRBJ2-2,TGTGCCAGTAGTATCGGCTTTATGAACACCGGGGAGCTGTTTTTT,CASSIGFMNTGELFF
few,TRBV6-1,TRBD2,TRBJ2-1,TGTGCCAGCAGTGGGACTAGCGGCAATGAGCAGTTCTTC,CASSGTSGNEQFF
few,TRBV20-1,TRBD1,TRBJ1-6,TGCAGTGCTAGAGATAGTGGGACAGATAATTCACCCCTCCACTTT,CSARDSGTDNSPLHF
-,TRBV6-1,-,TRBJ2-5,TGTGCCAGCATATGGTCCGGAGAAGAGACCCAGTACTTC,CASIWSGEETQYF
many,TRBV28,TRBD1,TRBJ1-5,TGTGCCAGCAGTCCAAGGACAGGGAAAAATCAGCCCCAGCATTTT,CASSPRTGKNQPQHF
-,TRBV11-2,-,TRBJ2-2,TGTGCCAGCAGCTATACTAGGGAGTGTGGTCGCACCGGGGAGCTGTTTTTT,CASSYTRECGRTGELFF
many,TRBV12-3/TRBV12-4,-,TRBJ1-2,TGTGCCAGCAGTTTAATCCATGGCTACACCTTC,CASSLIHGYTF
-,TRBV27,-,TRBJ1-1,TGTGCCAGCAGTTTAAGGGAGCCGCATCTTAACACTGAAGCTTTCTTT,CASSLREPHLNTEAFF
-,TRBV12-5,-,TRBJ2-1,TGTGCTAGTGGTTCCGCCCAGTTAGGACATACCTACAATGAGCAGTTCTTC,CASGSAQLGHTYNEQFF
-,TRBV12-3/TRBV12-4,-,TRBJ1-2,TGTGCCAGCAGCCTACGGGGCAGCCCCTATGGCTACACCTTC,CASSLRGSPYGYTF
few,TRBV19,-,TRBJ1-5,TGTGCCAGTATAGAGGGACGGAACCTTCACTCTAGCAATCAGCCCCAGCATTTT,CASIEGRNLHSSNQPQHF
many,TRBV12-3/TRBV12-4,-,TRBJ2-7,TGTGCCAGCAGTGGCCTCCGCGAGCAGTACTTC,CASSGLREQYF
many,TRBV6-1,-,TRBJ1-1,TGTGCCAGCAGTGAGTGGGGGTTGGGGGGAATGAACACTGAAGCTTTCTTT,CASSEWGLGGMNTEAFF
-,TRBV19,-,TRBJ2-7,TGTGCCAGTAGTACGAGGACTAAGCCCTACGAGCAGTACTTC,CASSTRTKPYEQYF
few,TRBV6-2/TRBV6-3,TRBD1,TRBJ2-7,TGTGCCAGCAGTCGAATACGATTTACAGGGGTTTCCGAGCAGTACTTC,CASSRIRFTGVSEQYF
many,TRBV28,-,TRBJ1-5,TGTGCCACCACGTCCCCTGAGGGACTTCTGCAGCCCCAGCATTTT,CATTSPEGLLQPQHF
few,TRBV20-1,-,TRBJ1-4,TGCAGTGCCCCACTTGGGTCGGGTGAAAAACTGTTTTTT,CSAPLGSGEKLFF
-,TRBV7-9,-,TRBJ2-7,TGTGCCAGCAGCCTAGACGAAGGCGGTCGGTGGTACGAGCAGTACTTC,CASSLDEGGRWYEQYF
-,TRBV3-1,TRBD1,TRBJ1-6,TGTGCCAGCAGCCTAGGACAGGGCTCCCTCCACTTT,CASSLGQGSLHF
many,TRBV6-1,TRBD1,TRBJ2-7,TGTGCCAGCAGTGTAGGACAGGCTACCTACGAGCAGTACTTC,CASSVGQATYEQYF
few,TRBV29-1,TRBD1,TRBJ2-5,TGCAGCGTTGAGGGGTACAGGGGAAATGGGGAGACCCAGTACTTC,CSVEGYRGNGETQYF
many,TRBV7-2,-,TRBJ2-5,TGTGCCAGCAGCTTAGTAGCCCCACAAGAGACCCAGTACTTC,CASSLVAPQETQYF
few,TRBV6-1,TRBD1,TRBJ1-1,TGTGCCAGCAAAGGACAGGGGGTATCTGAAGCTTTCTTT,CASKGQGVSEAFF
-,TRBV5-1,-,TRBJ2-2,TGCGCCAGCAGCGTGACAGCCTCGGGAACCGGGGAGCTGTTTTTT,CASSVTASGTGELFF
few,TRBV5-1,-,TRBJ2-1,TGCGCCAGCAGCGCGAACTACAATGAGCAGTTCTTC,CASSANYNEQFF
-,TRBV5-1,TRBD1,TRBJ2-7,TGCGCCAGCCGAGAGGGACAGGGGCCGTACGAGCAGTACTTC,CASREGQGPYEQYF
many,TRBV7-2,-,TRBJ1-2,TGTGCCAGCAGCGTTGCAGGGTCATCGTCCTATGGCTACACCTTC,CASSVAGSSSYGYTF
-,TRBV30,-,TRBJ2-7,TGTGCCTGGGGGCGGGTATACGAGCAGTACTTC,CAWGRVYEQYF
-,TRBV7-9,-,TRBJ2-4,TGTGCCAGCAGCTCCATTACAGGCAGCCCCACCTCTTTCATTCAGTACTTC,CASSSITGSPTSFIQYF
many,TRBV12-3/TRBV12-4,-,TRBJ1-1,TGTGCCAGCAGTCGCGGACAGATCAACACTGAAGCTTTCTTT,CASSRGQINTEAFF
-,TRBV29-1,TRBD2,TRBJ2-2,TGCAGCGTTGAAGCAACTAGCGGAACGAACACCGGGGAGCTGTTTTTT,CSVEATSGTNTGELFF